A selection of T cell receptor beta chains follows, all from one sample in a study of OX40 agonist ivuxolimab in advanced cancers. Measured with immunoSEQ multiplex PCR; TCRdb has only the in-frame clones, and not every one. The profile covers tens of thousands of clones, with approximately 84% appearing a single time and less than 2% taken by the ten largest. The specimen was CD4+ or CD8+ T cells sorted from blood, collected in a trial of the OX40 agonist ivuxolimab. These receptors all stem from an adult with an advanced solid tumor such as melanoma, head and neck, liver or kidney cancer. CDR3s include the opening cysteine and the closing phenylalanine or tryptophan. The order of the fields is V gene, clone size, D gene, J gene, CDR3 protein, CDR3 DNA. A D gene is named only where the DNA matches it firmly. Not every row has a clone size; where given, it reads once, few, many or a size class.

TRBV9	once	NA	TRBJ2-1	CASSVVGSDEQFF	TGTGCCAGCAGCGTAGTGGGTAGCGATGAGCAGTTCTTC
TRBV7-2	NA	TRBD1	TRBJ1-2	CASSLGTGPRGYTF	TGTGCCAGCAGCTTAGGGACAGGGCCTCGGGGCTACACCTTC
TRBV5-8	NA	NA	TRBJ2-7	CASSQPGRVSYEQYF	TGTGCCAGCAGCCAACCTGGACGGGTGTCCTACGAGCAGTACTTC
TRBV18	NA	NA	TRBJ2-7	CASSPPESSYEQYF	TGTGCCAGCTCACCACCGGAAAGCTCCTACGAGCAGTACTTC
TRBV19	NA	NA	TRBJ1-1	CASRGANTEAFF	TGTGCCAGTAGGGGGGCGAACACTGAAGCTTTCTTT
TRBV7-9	NA	TRBD2	TRBJ2-2	CASSNNYQGLATGELFF	TGTGCCAGCAGCAATAATTACCAGGGACTAGCCACCGGGGAGCTGTTTTTT
TRBV5-1	NA	NA	TRBJ1-1	CASSLASGTTANTEAFF	TGCGCCAGCAGCTTGGCCTCAGGAACCACTGCGAACACTGAAGCTTTCTTT
TRBV27	NA	TRBD1	TRBJ2-7	CASSRQGGEQYF	TGTGCCAGCAGTAGACAGGGCGGGGAGCAGTACTTC
TRBV2	NA	TRBD2	TRBJ2-1	CASSESLAGRNEQFF	TGTGCCAGCAGTGAGTCCCTAGCGGGAAGGAATGAGCAGTTCTTC
TRBV7-8	once	NA	TRBJ1-3	CASSAQRLVPAGNTIYF	TGTGCCAGCAGCGCCCAGAGATTAGTACCTGCCGGAAACACCATATATTTT
TRBV9	NA	NA	TRBJ1-4	CASSGGATNEKLFF	TGTGCCAGCAGCGGGGGAGCAACTAATGAAAAACTGTTTTTT
TRBV18	NA	TRBD1	TRBJ1-4	CASSQDRGLSNEKLFF	TGTGCCAGCTCCCAGGACAGGGGGCTGTCTAATGAAAAACTGTTTTTT
TRBV9	NA	NA	TRBJ1-6	CASSQQGWDSPLHF	TGTGCCAGCAGCCAACAGGGATGGGATTCACCCCTCCACTTT
TRBV12-5	few	NA	TRBJ2-5	CASAVTLGTQYF	TGTGCTAGTGCGGTAACTTTGGGGACCCAGTACTTC
TRBV18	NA	NA	TRBJ2-7	CASSPPSAGEQYF	TGTGCCAGCTCACCACCCTCCGCAGGGGAGCAGTACTTC
TRBV6-1	NA	NA	TRBJ1-5	CASSVGSSAYSNQPQHF	TGTGCCAGCAGTGTAGGCTCTTCCGCCTATAGCAATCAGCCCCAGCATTTT
TRBV19	NA	NA	TRBJ1-5	CASSIVKGSDQPQHF	TGTGCCAGTAGTATAGTTAAAGGGTCGGATCAGCCCCAGCATTTT